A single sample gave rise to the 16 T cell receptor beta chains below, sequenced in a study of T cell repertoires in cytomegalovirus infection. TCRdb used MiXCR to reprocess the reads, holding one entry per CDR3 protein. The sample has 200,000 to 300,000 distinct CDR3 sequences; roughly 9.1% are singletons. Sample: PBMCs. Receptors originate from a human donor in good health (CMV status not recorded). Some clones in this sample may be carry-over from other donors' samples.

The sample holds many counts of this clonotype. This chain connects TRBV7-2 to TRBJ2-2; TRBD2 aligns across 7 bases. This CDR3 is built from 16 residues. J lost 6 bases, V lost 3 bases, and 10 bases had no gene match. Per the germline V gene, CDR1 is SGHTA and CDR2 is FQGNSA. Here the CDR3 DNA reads TGTGCCAGCAGCTTGAGGTGGGAGGGCCTTTCCGGGGAGCTGTTTTTT. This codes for CASSLRWEGLSGELFF.

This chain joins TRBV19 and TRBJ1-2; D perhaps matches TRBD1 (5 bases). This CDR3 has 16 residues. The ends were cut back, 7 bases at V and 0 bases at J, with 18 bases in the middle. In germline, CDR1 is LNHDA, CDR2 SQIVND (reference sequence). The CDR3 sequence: CASTPRDAVANYGYTF. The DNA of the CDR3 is TGTGCCAGTACCCCCCGGGACGCAGTAGCTAACTATGGCTACACCTTC.

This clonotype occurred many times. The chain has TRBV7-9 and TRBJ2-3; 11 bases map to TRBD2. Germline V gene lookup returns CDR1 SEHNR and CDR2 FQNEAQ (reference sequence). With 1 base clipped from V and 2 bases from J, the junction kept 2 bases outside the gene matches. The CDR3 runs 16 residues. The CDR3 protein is CASSLGLAGFTDTQYF. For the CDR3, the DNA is TGTGCCAGCAGCTTAGGACTAGCGGGGTTCACAGATACGCAGTATTTT.

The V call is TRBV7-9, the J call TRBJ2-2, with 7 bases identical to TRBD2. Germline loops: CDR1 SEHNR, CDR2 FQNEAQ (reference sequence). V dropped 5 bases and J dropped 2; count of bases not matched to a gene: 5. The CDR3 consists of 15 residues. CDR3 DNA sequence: TGTGCCAGCAGCCCTTCTAGCGGCAACACCGGGGAGCTGTTTTTT. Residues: CASSPSSGNTGELFF. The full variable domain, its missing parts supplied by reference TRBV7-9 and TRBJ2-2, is DTGVSQNPRHKITKRGQNVTFRCDPISEHNRLYWYRQTLGQGPEFLTYFQNEAQLEKSRLLSDRFSAERPKGSFSTLEIQRTEQGDSAMYLCASSPSSGNTGELFFGEGSRLTVL.

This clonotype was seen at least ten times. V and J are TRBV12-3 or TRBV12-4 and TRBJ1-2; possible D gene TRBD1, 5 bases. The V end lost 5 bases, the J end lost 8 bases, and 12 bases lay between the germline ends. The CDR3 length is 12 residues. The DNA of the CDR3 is TGTGCCAGCAGTCGACAGTCATGGGGCTACACCTTC. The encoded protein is CASSRQSWGYTF.

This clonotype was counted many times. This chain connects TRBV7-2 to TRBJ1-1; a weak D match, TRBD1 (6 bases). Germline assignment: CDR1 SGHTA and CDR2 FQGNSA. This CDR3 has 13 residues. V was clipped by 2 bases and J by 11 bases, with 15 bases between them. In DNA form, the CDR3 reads TGTGCCAGCAGCTTAAAGGGGGGGCGGAGGGCTTTCTTT. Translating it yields CASSLKGGRRAFF.

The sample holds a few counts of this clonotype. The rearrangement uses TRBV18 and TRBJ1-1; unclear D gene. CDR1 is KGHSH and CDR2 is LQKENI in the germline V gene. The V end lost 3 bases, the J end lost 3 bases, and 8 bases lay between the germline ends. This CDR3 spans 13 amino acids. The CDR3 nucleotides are TGTGCCAGCTCACCCCATCCGGACACTGAAGCTTTCTTT. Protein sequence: CASSPHPDTEAFF.

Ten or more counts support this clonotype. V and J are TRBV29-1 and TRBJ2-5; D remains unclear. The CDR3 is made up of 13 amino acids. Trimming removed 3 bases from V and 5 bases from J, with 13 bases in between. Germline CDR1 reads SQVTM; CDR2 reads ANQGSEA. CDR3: CSVDLKGGETQYF. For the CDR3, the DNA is TGCAGCGTTGATCTTAAGGGTGGGGAGACCCAGTACTTC. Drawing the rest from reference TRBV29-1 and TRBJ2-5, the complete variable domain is SAVISQKPSRDICQRGTSLTIQCQVDSQVTMMFWYRQQPGQSLTLIATANQGSEATYESGFVIDKFPISRPNLTFSTLTVSNMSPEDSSIYLCSVDLKGGETQYFGPGTRLLVL.

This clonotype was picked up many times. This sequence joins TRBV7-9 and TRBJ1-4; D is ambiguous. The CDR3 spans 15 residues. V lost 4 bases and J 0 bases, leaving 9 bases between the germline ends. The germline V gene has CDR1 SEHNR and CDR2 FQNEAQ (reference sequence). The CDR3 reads CASSSTDTTNEKLFF. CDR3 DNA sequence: TGTGCCAGCAGCTCGACGGATACAACTAATGAAAAACTGTTTTTT.

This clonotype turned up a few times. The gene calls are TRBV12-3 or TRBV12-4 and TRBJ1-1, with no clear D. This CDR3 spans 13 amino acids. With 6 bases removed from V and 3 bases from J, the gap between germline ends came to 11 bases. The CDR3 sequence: CASSPPKYTEAFF. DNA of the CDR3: TGTGCCAGCAGCCCCCCCAAATACACTGAAGCTTTCTTT.

Here the CDR3 reads CSASPGHRADGYTF. In nucleotides, the CDR3 is TGCAGTGCTAGCCCGGGACACCGGGCGGATGGCTACACCTTC. This chain connects TRBV20-1 to TRBJ1-2; tentatively, D is TRBD1 (6 bases). From germline, CDR1 is DFQATT and CDR2 SNEGSKA (reference sequence). Trimming pared 3 bases from V and 6 bases from J, leaving 17 bases between. This CDR3 comprises 14 residues.

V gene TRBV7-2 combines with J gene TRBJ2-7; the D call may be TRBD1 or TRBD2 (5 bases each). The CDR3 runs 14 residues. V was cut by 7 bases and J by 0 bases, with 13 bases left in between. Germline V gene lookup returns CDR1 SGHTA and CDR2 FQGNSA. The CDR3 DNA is TGTGCCAGCACCTCAACAGGAGGCTCCTACGAGCAGTACTTC. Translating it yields CASTSTGGSYEQYF. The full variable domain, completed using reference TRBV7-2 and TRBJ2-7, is GAGVSQSPSNKVTEKGKDVELRCDPISGHTALYWYRQSLGQGLEFLIYFQGNSAPDKSGLPSDRFSAERTGGSVSTLTIQRTQQEDSAVYLCASTSTGGSYEQYFGPGTRLTVT.

The CDR3 loop is CASSIQGAQETQYF. Written as DNA, the CDR3 is TGTGCCAGTAGTATCCAGGGGGCACAAGAGACCCAGTACTTC. The V call is TRBV19, the J call TRBJ2-5; 8 positions match TRBD1. The germline gives CDR1 LNHDA, CDR2 SQIVND (reference sequence). With V trimmed by 3 bases and J by 2 bases, 2 bases remained unmatched. The CDR3 has 14 amino acids. Full variable domain (missing parts from reference TRBV19 and TRBJ2-5): DGGITQSPKYLFRKEGQNVTLSCEQNLNHDAMYWYRQDPGQGLRLIYYSQIVNDFQKGDIAEGYSVSREKKESFPLTVTSAQKNPTAFYLCASSIQGAQETQYFGPGTRLLVL.

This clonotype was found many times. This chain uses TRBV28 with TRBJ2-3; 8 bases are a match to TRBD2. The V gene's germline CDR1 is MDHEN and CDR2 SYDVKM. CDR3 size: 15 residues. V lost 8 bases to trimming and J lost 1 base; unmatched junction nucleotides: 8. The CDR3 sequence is CASSRGGAGTDTQYF. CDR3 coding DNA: TGTGCCAGCTCCCGGGGGGGCGCGGGCACAGATACGCAGTATTTT.

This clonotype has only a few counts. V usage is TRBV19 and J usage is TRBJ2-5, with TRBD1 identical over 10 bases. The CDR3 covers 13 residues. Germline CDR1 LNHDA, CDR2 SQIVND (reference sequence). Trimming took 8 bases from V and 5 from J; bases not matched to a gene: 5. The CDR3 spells CASRDRGRETQYF. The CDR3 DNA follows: TGTGCCAGTCGCGACAGGGGGCGGGAGACCCAGTACTTC.

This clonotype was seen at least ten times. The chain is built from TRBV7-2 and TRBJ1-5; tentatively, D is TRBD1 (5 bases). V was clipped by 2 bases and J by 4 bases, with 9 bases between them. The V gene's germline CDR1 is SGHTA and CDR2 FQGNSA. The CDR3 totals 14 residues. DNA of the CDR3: TGTGCCAGCAGCTTACAGGGAACGAATCAGCCCCAGCATTTT. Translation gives CASSLQGTNQPQHF.